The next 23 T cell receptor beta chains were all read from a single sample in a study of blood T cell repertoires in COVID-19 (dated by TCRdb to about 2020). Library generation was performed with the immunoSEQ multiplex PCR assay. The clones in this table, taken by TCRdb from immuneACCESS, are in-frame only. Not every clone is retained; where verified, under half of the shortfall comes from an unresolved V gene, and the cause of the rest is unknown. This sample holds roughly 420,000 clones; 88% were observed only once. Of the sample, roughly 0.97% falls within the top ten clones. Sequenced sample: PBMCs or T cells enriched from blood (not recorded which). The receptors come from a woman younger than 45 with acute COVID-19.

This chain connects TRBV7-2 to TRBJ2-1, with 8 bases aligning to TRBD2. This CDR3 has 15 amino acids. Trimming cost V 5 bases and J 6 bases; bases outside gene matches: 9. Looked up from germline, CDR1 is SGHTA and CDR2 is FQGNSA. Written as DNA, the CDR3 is TGTGCCAGCAGCCCAACTTACGGGGGGGCCAATGAGCAGTTCTTC. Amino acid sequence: CASSPTYGGANEQFF. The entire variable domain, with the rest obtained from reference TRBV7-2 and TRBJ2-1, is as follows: GAGVSQSPSNKVTEKGKDVELRCDPISGHTALYWYRQSLGQGLEFLIYFQGNSAPDKSGLPSDRFSAERTGGSVSTLTIQRTQQEDSAVYLCASSPTYGGANEQFFGPGTRLTVL.

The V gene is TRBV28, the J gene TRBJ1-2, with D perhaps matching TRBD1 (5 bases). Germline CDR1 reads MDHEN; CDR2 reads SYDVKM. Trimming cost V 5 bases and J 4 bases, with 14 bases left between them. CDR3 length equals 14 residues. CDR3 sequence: CASSGGVGTYGYTF. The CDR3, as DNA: TGTGCCAGCAGTGGGGGGGTGGGCACCTATGGCTACACCTTC.

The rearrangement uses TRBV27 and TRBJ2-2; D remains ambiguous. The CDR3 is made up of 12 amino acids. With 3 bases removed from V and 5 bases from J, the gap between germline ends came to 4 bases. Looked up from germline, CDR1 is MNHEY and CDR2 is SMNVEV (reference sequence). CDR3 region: CASSFETGELFF. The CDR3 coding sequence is TGTGCCAGCAGTTTCGAGACCGGGGAGCTGTTTTTT.

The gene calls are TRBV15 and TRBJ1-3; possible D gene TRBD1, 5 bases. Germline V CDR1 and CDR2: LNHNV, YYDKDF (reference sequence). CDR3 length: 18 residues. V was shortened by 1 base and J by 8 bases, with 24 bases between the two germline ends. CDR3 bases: TGTGCCACCAGCAGAGTTCTTTGGGGCACTGGGGTCGGAGACACCATATATTTT. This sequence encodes CATSRVLWGTGVGDTIYF.

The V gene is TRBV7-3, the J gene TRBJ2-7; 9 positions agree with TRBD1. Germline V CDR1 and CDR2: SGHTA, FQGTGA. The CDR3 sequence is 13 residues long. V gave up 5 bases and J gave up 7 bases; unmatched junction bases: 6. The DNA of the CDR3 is TGTGCCAGCAGCATGGGACAGGGTAAGGAGCAGTACTTC. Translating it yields CASSMGQGKEQYF.

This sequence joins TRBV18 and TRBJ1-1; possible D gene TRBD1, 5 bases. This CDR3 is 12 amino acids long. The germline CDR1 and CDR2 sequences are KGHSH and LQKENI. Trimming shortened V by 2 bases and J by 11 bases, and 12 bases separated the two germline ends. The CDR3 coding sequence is TGTGCCAGCTCACCAGGGGGGTTGGCTGCTTTCTTT. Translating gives CASSPGGLAAFF. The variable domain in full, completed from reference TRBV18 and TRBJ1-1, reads NAGVMQNPRHLVRRRGQEARLRCSPMKGHSHVYWYRQLPEEGLKFMVYLQKENIIDESGMPKERFSAEFPKEGPSILRIQQVVRGDSAAYFCASSPGGLAAFFGQGTRLTVV.

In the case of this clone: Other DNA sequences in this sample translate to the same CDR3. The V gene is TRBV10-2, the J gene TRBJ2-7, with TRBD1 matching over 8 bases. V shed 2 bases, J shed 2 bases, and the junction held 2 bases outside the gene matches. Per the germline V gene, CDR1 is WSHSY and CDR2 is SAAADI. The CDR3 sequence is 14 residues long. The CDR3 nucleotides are TGCGCCAGCAGTGAGGGGACAGGACCCTACGAGCAGTACTTC. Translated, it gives CASSEGTGPYEQYF.

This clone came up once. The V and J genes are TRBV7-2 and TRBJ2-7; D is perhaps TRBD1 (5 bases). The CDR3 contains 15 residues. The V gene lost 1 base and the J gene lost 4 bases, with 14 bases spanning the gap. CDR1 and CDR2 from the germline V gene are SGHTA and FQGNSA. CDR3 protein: CASSLVPSGAYEQYF. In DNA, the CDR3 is TGTGCCAGCAGCTTAGTGCCATCTGGGGCATACGAGCAGTACTTC.

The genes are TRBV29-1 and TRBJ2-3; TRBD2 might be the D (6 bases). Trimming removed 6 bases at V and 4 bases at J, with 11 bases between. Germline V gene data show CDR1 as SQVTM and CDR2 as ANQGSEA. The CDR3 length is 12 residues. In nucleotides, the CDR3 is TGCAGCGTGGCGGGGAATTCAGATACGCAGTATTTT. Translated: CSVAGNSDTQYF.

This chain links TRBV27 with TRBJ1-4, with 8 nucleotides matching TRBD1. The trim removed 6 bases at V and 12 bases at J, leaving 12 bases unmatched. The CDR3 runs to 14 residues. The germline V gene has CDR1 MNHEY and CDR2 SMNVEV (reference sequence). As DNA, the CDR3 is TGTGCCAGCAGCCTCGGACAGGGTATCGGGGAACTGTTTTTT. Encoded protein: CASSLGQGIGELFF.

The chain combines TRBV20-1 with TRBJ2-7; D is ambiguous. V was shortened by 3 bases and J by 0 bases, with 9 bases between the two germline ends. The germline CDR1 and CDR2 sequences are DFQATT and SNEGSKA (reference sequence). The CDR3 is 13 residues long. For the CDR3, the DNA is TGCAGTGCTAGTTTTCCAATCTCCTACGAGCAGTACTTC. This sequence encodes CSASFPISYEQYF.

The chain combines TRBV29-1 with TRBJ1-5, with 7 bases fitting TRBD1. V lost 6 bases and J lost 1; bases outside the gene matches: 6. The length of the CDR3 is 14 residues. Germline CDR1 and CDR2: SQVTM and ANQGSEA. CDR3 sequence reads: CSVRQGSSNQPQHF. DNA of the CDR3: TGCAGCGTCCGACAGGGCTCGAGCAATCAGCCCCAGCATTTT.

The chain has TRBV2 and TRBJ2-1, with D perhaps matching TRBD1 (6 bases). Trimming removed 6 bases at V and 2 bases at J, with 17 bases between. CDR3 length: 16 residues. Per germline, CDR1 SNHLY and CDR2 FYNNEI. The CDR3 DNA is TGTGCCAGCAGCCACAGGGATCCCGTCCCCTACAATGAGCAGTTCTTC. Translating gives CASSHRDPVPYNEQFF.

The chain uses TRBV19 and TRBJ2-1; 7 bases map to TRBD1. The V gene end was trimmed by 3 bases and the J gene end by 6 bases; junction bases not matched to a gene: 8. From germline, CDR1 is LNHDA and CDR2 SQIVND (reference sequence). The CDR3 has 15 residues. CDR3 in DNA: TGTGCCAGTAGTATTGGACAGGTTCAGGTCAATGAGCAGTTCTTC. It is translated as CASSIGQVQVNEQFF.

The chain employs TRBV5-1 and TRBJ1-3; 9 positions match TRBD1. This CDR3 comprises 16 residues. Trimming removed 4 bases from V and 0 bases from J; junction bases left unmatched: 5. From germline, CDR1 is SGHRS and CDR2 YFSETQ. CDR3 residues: CASSTGTGSSGNTIYF. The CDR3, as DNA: TGCGCCAGCAGCACAGGGACAGGGAGCTCTGGAAACACCATATATTTT.

The CDR3 protein is CASTSGGAEYNEQFF. The DNA for the CDR3 is TGTGCCAGCACTAGCGGGGGGGCGGAATACAATGAGCAGTTCTTC. This chain connects TRBV28 to TRBJ2-1; 12 bases are a match to TRBD2. CDR1 is MDHEN and CDR2 is SYDVKM in the germline V gene. The CDR3 length is 15 residues. V gave up 7 bases and J gave up 4 bases; unmatched junction bases: 5.

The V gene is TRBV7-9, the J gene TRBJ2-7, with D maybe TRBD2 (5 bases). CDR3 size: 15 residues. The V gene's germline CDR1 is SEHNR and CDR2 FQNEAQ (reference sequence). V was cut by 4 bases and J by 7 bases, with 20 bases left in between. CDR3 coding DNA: TGTGCCAGCAGCTCACAACAGACCCAGACGGGAGAGCAGTACTTC. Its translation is CASSSQQTQTGEQYF. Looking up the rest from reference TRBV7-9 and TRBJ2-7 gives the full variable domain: DTGVSQNPRHKITKRGQNVTFRCDPISEHNRLYWYRQTLGQGPEFLTYFQNEAQLEKSRLLSDRFSAERPKGSFSTLEIQRTEQGDSAMYLCASSSQQTQTGEQYFGPGTRLTVT.

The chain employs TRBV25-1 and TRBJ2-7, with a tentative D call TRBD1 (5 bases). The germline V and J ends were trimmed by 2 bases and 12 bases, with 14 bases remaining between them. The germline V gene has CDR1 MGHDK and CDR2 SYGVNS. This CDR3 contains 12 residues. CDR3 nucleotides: TGTGCCAGCAGTGAAGGACATCTCCCTGCGTACTTC. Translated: CASSEGHLPAYF.

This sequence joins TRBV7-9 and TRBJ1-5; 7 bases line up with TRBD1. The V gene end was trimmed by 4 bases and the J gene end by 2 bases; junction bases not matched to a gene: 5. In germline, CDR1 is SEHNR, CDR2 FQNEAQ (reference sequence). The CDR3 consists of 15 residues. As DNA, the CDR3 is TGTGCCAGCAGCTCGAACAGGGGCGGCAATCAGCCCCAGCATTTT. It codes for CASSSNRGGNQPQHF.

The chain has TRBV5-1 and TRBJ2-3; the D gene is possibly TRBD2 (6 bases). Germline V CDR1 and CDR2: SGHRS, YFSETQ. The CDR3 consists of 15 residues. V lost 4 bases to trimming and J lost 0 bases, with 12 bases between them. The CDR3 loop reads CASSILGRSTDTQYF. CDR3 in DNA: TGCGCCAGCAGCATCCTTGGGAGGAGCACAGATACGCAGTATTTT.

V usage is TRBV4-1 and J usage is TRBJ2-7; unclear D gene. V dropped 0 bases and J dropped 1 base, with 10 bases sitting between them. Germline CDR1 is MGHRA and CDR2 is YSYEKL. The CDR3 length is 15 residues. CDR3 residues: CASSQDTQSSYEQYF. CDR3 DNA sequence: TGCGCCAGCAGCCAAGATACCCAGTCGTCCTACGAGCAGTACTTC.

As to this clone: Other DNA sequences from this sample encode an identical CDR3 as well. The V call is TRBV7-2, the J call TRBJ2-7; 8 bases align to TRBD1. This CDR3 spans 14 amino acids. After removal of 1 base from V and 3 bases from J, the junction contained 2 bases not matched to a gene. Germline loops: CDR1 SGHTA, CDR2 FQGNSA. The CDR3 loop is CASSLGTGNYEQYF. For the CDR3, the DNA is TGTGCCAGCAGCTTAGGGACAGGGAACTACGAGCAGTACTTC.

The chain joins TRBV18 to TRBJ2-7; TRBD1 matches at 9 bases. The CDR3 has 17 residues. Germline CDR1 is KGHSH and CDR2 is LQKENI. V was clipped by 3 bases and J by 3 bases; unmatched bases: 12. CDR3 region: CASSPRVLGQGLYEQYF. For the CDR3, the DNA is TGTGCCAGCTCACCCCGCGTCCTTGGACAGGGGCTCTACGAGCAGTACTTC.